Below are 13 T cell receptor beta chains sequenced from a single sample in a study of cytomegalovirus exposure and HLA in healthy donors. Amplification used 60 Vbeta primers and 13 Jbeta primers. Measured with immunoSEQ multiplex PCR; TCRdb has only the in-frame clones, and not every one. The data contain roughly 110,000 clones, more than 65% of them singletons. The sequenced sample was PBMCs. The receptor source for this set is a male donor in good health and CMV-seronegative.

This chain links TRBV4-1 with TRBJ2-5, with D maybe TRBD2 (5 bases). From germline, CDR1 is MGHRA and CDR2 YSYEKL. The CDR3 is 15 amino acids. Trimming shortened V by 1 base and J by 5 bases, and 14 bases separated the two germline ends. The CDR3 reads CASSQAAVREETQYF. In DNA, the CDR3 is TGCGCCAGCAGCCAAGCGGCGGTTAGGGAGGAGACCCAGTACTTC.

The chain links TRBV5-4 to TRBJ2-2, with TRBD2 matching over 9 bases. With 0 bases clipped from V and 1 base from J, the junction kept 1 base outside the gene matches. The CDR3 extends over 16 amino acids. Germline loops: CDR1 SGHNT, CDR2 YYREEE (reference sequence). The CDR3 region is CASSLVSGRNTGELFF. CDR3 nucleotides: TGTGCCAGCAGCTTGGTTAGCGGGAGGAACACCGGGGAGCTGTTTTTT.

This chain connects TRBV5-1 to TRBJ1-5, with D possibly matching TRBD1 (6 bases). The germline CDR1 and CDR2 sequences are SGHRS and YFSETQ. Between the trimmed V and J ends, which lost 1 base and 7 bases, there was a span of 12 bases. The CDR3 consists of 14 residues. This CDR3 is CASSLFLGAQPQHF. The CDR3 nucleotides read TGCGCCAGCAGCTTGTTTTTGGGGGCCCAGCCCCAGCATTTT.

The J gene is TRBJ2-1, the V gene TRBV13, with TRBD2 matching 10 bases. The germline CDR1 and CDR2 sequences are PRHDT and FYEKMQ (reference sequence). The V gene end was trimmed by 1 base and the J gene end by 6 bases; junction bases not matched to a gene: 3. This CDR3 region has 15 residues. CDR3 coding DNA: TGTGCCAGCAGCTTAGTCCCTAGCGGGAGCAATGAGCAGTTCTTC. It is translated as CASSLVPSGSNEQFF.

The table lists this clone with a count of one. The rearrangement links TRBV27 to TRBJ2-5; 8 nucleotides agree with TRBD2. Germline CDR1 and CDR2: MNHEY and SMNVEV (reference sequence). CDR3 size: 16 residues. J lost 4 bases, V lost 6 bases, and 13 bases had no gene match. The CDR3 protein is CASRAFGTRPSETQYF. The CDR3 coding sequence is TGTGCCAGCAGGGCCTTCGGGACTAGACCCTCAGAGACCCAGTACTTC.

The rearrangement uses TRBV5-4 and TRBJ2-5, with TRBD2 matching over 10 bases. Per germline, CDR1 SGHNT and CDR2 YYREEE (reference sequence). Trimming at V came to 0 bases and at J to 4 bases, leaving 9 bases not matched to a gene. This CDR3 is 17 amino acids long. The CDR3 here is CASSLEFLAGGRETQYF. CDR3 sequence (DNA): TGTGCCAGCAGCTTGGAGTTCTTAGCGGGAGGTCGAGAGACCCAGTACTTC.

The chain employs TRBV5-1 and TRBJ2-3; 7 bases map to TRBD2. The CDR3 is 16 amino acids. Germline lookup yields CDR1 SGHRS and CDR2 YFSETQ. V trimming: 2 bases; J trimming: 0 bases; junction bases outside the gene matches: 6. The CDR3 region is CASSFGGGFSTDTQYF. For the CDR3, the DNA is TGCGCCAGCAGCTTTGGGGGGGGTTTTAGCACAGATACGCAGTATTTT.

The chain couples TRBV6-5 to TRBJ1-3, with D perhaps TRBD1 (6 bases). Germline assignment: CDR1 MNHEY and CDR2 SVGAGI. The CDR3 length is 14 residues. The germline V and J ends were trimmed by 4 bases and 8 bases, with 15 bases remaining between them. CDR3 loop: CASSSGHRVDTIYF. The CDR3 DNA follows: TGTGCCAGCAGTTCGGGACACCGGGTTGACACCATATATTTT.

J is TRBJ2-5 and V is TRBV12-5, with 12 bases matching TRBD1. Germline V gives CDR1 LGHNT, CDR2 FRNRAP. There are 22 residues in the CDR3. J gave up 5 bases and V 3 bases, and 25 bases lay outside the gene matches. CDR3 nucleotides: TGTGCTAGTGGTTTCAAGCCGGGACAGGGGGCGGTTAGGGCGGGAGGCCGGGAGACCCAGTACTTC. It encodes CASGFKPGQGAVRAGGRETQYF.

The chain employs TRBV5-5 and TRBJ1-5; maybe TRBD1 (5 bases). This CDR3 contains 14 residues. With 5 bases removed from V and 0 bases from J, the gap between germline ends came to 9 bases. The germline V gene encodes CDR1 SGHKS and CDR2 YYEKEE (reference sequence). This CDR3 is CASSRQNSNQPQHF. Here the CDR3 DNA reads TGTGCCAGCAGTCGACAGAATAGCAATCAGCCCCAGCATTTT. Filled out from reference TRBV5-5 and TRBJ1-5, the complete variable domain reads DAGVTQSPTHLIKTRGQQVTLRCSPISGHKSVSWYQQVLGQGPQFIFQYYEKEERGRGNFPDRFSARQFPNYSSELNVNALLLGDSALYLCASSRQNSNQPQHFGDGTRLSIL.

The rearrangement uses TRBV19 and TRBJ1-2, with 7 bases lining up with TRBD1. Trimming removed 0 bases from V and 7 bases from J; junction bases left unmatched: 8. This CDR3 comprises 15 residues. CDR1 and CDR2 (germline): LNHDA, SQIVND (reference sequence). In nucleotides, the CDR3 is TGTGCCAGTAGTATAGATCAGACAGGGAGCGTTGGCTACACCTTC. This codes for CASSIDQTGSVGYTF.

The chain carries TRBV6-5 and TRBJ2-2, with 8 bases identical to TRBD2. The germline V gene has CDR1 MNHEY and CDR2 SVGAGI. The CDR3 length is 14 residues. V gave up 9 bases and J gave up 4 bases; unmatched junction bases: 7. The CDR3 DNA is TGTGCCAGTCGGAGGGCGGGAGGCACCGGGGAGCTGTTTTTT. Translation: CASRRAGGTGELFF.

The chain couples TRBV2 to TRBJ2-7, with 7 bases aligning to TRBD2. The germline V gene encodes CDR1 SNHLY and CDR2 FYNNEI. This CDR3 contains 14 residues. V was clipped by 4 bases and J by 3 bases; unmatched bases: 6. The CDR3 DNA reads as TGTGCCAGCAGTGGTGACGCGGGGGTCTACGAGCAGTACTTC. Protein: CASSGDAGVYEQYF.